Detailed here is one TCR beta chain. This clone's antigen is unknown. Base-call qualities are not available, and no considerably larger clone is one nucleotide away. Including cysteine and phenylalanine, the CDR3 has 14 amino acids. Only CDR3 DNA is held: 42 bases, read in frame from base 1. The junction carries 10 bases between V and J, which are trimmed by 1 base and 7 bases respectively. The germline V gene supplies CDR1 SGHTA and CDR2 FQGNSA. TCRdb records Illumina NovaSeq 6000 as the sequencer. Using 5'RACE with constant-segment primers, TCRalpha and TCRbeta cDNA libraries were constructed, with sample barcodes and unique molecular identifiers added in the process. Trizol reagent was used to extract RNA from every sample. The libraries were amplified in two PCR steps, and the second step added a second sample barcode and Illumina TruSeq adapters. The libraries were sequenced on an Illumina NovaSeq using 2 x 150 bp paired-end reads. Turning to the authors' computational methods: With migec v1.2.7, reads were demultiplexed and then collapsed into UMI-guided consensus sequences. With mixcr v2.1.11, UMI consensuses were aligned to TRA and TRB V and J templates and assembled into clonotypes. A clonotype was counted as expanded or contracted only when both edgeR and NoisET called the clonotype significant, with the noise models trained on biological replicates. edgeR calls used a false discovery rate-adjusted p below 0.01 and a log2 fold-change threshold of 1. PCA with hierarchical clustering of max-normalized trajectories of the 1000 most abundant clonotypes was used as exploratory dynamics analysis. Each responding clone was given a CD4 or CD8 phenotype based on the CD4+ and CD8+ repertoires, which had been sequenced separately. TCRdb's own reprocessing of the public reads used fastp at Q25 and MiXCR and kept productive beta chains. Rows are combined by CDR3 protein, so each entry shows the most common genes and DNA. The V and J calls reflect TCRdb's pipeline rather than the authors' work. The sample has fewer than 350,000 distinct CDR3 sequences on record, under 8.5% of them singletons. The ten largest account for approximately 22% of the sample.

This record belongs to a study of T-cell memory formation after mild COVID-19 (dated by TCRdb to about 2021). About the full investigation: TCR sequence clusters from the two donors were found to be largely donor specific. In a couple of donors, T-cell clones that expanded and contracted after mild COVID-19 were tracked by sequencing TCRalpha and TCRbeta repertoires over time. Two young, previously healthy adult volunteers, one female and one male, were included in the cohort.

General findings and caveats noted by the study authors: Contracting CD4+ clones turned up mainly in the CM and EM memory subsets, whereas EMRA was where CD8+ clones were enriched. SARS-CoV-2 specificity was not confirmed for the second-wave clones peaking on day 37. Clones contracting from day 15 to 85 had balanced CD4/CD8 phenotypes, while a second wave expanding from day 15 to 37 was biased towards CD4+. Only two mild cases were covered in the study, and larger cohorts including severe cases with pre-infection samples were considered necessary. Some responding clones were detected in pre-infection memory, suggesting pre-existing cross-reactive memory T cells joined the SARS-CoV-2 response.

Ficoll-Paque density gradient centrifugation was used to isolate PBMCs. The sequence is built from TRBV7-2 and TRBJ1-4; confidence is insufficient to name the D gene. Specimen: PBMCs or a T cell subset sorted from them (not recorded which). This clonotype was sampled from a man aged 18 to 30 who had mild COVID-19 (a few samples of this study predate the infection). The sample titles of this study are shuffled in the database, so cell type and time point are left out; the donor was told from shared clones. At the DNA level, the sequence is TGTGCCAGCAGCTTAGGGGGAATGGGTGAAAAACTGTTTTTT. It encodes CASSLGGMGEKLFF.